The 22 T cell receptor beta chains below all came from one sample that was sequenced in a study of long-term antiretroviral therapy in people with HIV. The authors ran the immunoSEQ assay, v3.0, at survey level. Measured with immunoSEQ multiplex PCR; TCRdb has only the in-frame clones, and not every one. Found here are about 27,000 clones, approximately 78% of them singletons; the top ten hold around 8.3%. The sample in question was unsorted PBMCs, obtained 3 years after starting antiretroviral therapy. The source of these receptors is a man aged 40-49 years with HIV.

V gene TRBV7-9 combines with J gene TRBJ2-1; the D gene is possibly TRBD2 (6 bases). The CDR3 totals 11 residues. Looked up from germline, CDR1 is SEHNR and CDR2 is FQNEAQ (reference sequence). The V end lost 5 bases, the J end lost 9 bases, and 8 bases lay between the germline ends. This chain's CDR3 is CASSPGGEQFF. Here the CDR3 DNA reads TGTGCCAGCAGCCCCGGGGGTGAGCAGTTCTTC.

The CDR3, as DNA: TGTGCCAGCAGCTCCCAGCCGAGACGGTATAATTCACCCCTCCACTTT. This gives the protein CASSSQPRRYNSPLHF. The chain links TRBV5-5 to TRBJ1-6, with D hard to call. This CDR3 has 16 amino acids. CDR1 SGHKS and CDR2 YYEKEE come from the germline V gene (reference sequence). V was clipped by 3 bases and J by 4 bases, with 14 bases between them.

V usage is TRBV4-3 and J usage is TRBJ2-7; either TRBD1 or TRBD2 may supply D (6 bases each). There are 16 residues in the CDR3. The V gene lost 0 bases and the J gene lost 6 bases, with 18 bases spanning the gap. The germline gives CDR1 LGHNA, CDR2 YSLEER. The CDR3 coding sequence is TGCGCCAGCAGCCAAGAAGCTGATCTTGGGGGGCGCGAGCAGTACTTC. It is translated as CASSQEADLGGREQYF.

CDR3 amino acids: CSVEIPGGTDTQYF. The CDR3 nucleotides are TGCAGCGTTGAAATCCCTGGGGGGACGGATACGCAGTATTTT. This chain joins TRBV29-1 and TRBJ2-3; D might be TRBD2 (6 bases). Trimming took 2 bases from V and 6 from J, leaving 15 bases between them. This CDR3 has 14 residues. Germline assignment: CDR1 SQVTM and CDR2 ANQGSEA.

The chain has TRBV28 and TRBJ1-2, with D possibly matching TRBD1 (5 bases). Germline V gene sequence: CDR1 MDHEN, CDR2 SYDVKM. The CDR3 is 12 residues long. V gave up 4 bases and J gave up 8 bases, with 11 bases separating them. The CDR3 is CASSSAGGGYTF. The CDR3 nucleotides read TGTGCCAGCAGTTCCGCGGGGGGGGGCTACACCTTC.

The CDR3, as DNA: TGCGCCAGCAGCCTATCGGACAGGGGCGGGACCGGGGAGCTGTTTTTT. This translates into CASSLSDRGGTGELFF. The chain links TRBV4-1 to TRBJ2-2; 9 bases agree with TRBD1. After removal of 4 bases from V and 5 bases from J, the junction contained 8 bases not matched to a gene. From germline, CDR1 is MGHRA and CDR2 YSYEKL. This CDR3 comprises 16 residues.

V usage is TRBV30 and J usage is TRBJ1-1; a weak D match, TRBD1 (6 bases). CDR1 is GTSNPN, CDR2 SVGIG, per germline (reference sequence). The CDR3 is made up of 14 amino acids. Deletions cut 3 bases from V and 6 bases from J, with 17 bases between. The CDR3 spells CAWSPGQRYSEAFF. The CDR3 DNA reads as TGTGCCTGGAGCCCCGGACAGAGATATTCTGAAGCTTTCTTT.

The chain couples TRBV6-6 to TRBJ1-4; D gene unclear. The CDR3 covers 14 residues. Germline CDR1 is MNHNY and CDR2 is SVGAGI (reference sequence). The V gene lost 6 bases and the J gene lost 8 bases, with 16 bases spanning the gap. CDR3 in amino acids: CASRGIRLKEKLFF. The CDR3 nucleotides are TGTGCCAGCAGGGGGATCCGATTAAAAGAAAAACTGTTTTTT.

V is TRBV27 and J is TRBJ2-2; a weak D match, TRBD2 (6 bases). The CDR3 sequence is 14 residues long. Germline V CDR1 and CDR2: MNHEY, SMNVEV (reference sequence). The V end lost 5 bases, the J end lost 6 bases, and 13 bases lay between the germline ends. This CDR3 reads CASSHTSRAGELFF. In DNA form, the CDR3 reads TGTGCCAGCAGTCACACTAGCCGGGCCGGGGAGCTGTTTTTT.

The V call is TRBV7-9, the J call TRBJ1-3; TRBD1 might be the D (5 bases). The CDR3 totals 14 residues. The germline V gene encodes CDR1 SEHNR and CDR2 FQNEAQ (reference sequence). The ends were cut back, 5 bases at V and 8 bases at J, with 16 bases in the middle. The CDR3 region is CASSLTRGADTIYF. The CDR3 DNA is TGTGCCAGCAGCCTAACGAGGGGTGCGGACACCATATATTTT. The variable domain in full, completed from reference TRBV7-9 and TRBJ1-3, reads DTGVSQNPRHKITKRGQNVTFRCDPISEHNRLYWYRQTLGQGPEFLTYFQNEAQLEKSRLLSDRFSAERPKGSFSTLEIQRTEQGDSAMYLCASSLTRGADTIYFGEGSWLTVV.

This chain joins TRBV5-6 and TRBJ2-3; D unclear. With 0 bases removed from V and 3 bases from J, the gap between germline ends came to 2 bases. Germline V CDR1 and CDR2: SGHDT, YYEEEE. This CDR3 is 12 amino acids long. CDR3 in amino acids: CASSLETDTQYF. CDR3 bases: TGTGCCAGCAGCTTGGAGACAGATACGCAGTATTTT.

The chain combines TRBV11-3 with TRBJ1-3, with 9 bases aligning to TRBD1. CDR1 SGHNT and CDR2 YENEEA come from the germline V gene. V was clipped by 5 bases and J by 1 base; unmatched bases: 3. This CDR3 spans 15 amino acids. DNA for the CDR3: TGTGCCAGCAGCGTCGGGACAGGGTCTGGAAACACCATATATTTT. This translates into CASSVGTGSGNTIYF.

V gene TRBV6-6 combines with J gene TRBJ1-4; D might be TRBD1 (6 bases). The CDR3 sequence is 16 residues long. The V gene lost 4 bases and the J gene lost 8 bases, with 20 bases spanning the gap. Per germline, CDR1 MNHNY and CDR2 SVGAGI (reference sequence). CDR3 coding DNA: TGTGCCAGCAGTTTTCACCCCCACAGGGCGGGGGAAAAACTGTTTTTT. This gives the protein CASSFHPHRAGEKLFF.

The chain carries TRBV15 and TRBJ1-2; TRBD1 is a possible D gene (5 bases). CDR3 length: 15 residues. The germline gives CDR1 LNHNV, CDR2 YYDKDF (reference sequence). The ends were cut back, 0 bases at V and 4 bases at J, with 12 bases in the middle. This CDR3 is CATSRDQQGVYGYTF. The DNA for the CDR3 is TGTGCCACCAGCAGAGATCAGCAGGGAGTCTATGGCTACACCTTC.

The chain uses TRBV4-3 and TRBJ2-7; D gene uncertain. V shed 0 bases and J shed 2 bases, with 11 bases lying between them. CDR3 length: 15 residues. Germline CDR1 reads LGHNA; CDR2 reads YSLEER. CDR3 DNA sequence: TGCGCCAGCAGCCAAGATCACGGGCTAGCCTACGAGCAGTACTTC. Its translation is CASSQDHGLAYEQYF.

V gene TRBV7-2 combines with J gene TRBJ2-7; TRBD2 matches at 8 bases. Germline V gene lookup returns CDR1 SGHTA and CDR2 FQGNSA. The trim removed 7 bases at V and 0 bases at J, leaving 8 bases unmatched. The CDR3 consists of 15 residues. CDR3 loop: CASITSGSVSYEQYF. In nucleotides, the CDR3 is TGTGCCAGCATCACGAGCGGGAGCGTCTCCTACGAGCAGTACTTC.

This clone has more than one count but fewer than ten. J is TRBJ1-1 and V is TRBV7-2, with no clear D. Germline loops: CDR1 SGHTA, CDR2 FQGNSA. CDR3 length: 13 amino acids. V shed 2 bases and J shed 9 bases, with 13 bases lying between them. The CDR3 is CASSLTVGPQAFF. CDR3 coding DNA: TGTGCCAGCAGCTTAACCGTCGGCCCCCAAGCTTTCTTT.

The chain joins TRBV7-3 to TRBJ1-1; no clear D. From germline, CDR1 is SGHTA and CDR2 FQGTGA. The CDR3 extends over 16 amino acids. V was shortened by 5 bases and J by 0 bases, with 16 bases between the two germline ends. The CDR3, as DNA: TGTGCCAGCAGCCTATCCCGGCACAGCATGAACACTGAAGCTTTCTTT. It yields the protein CASSLSRHSMNTEAFF.

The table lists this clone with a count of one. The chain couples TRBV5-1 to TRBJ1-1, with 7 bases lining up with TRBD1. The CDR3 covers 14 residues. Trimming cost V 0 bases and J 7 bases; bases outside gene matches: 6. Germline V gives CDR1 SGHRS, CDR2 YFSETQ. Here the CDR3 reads CASSLGQGPNEAFF. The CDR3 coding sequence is TGCGCCAGCAGCTTGGGACAGGGACCCAATGAAGCTTTCTTT.

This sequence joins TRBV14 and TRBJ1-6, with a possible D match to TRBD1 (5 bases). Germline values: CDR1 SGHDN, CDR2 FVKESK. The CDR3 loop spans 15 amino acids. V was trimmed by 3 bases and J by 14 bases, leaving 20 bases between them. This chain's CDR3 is CASSHIQDGLFTLHF. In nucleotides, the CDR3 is TGTGCCAGCAGCCACATACAGGACGGCCTTTTCACCCTCCACTTT.

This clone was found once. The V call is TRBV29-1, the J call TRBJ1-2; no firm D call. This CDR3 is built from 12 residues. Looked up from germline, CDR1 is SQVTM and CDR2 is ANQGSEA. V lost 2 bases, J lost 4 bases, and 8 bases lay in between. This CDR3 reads CSVEPTLYGYTF. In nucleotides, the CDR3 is TGCAGCGTTGAACCCACCCTCTATGGCTACACCTTC.

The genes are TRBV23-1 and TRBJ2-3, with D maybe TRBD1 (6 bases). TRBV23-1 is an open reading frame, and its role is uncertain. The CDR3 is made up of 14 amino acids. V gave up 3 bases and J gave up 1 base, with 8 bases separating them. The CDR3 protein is CASSHGQCTDTQYF. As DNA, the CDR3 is TGCGCCAGCAGTCACGGACAGTGCACAGATACGCAGTATTTT.